These T cell receptor beta chains were read from a single sample in a study of T cell responses to AZD1222 COVID-19 vaccine. Some clones are missing from TCRdb's copy, which holds only in-frame ones; the method was immunoSEQ multiplex PCR. The sample shows roughly 150,000 clones, roughly 91% of them seen only once. This specimen consisted of peripheral blood, obtained on day 0 of AZD1222 vaccination. The receptors were gathered from an adult in good health. Each CDR3 is given without its conserved first and last residue. The order of the fields is V gene, J gene, CDR3 protein.

v_gene: TRBV4-3; j_gene: TRBJ2-3; CDR3aa: ASRRVPLSTDTQY
v_gene: TRBV18; j_gene: TRBJ2-2; CDR3aa: ASSPLDLTGELF
v_gene: TRBV28; j_gene: TRBJ1-5; CDR3aa: ASSSGGTGDNQPQH
v_gene: TRBV6-5; j_gene: TRBJ1-2; CDR3aa: ASTSEIREGYT
v_gene: TRBV4-2; j_gene: TRBJ1-6; CDR3aa: ASSQDLDSSYNSPLH
v_gene: TRBV19; j_gene: TRBJ2-7; CDR3aa: ASSMGTGSRHEQY
v_gene: TRBV13; j_gene: TRBJ1-1; CDR3aa: ASSPRSRGLEAF
v_gene: TRBV12-3/TRBV12-4; j_gene: TRBJ1-1; CDR3aa: ASNDGGPEAF
v_gene: TRBV5-1; j_gene: TRBJ1-2; CDR3aa: ASSLSPGQGARGYT
v_gene: TRBV7-7; j_gene: TRBJ2-2; CDR3aa: ASSSLTSGAPGELF
v_gene: TRBV30; j_gene: TRBJ1-4; CDR3aa: AWGHATSRGEKLF
v_gene: TRBV7-2; j_gene: TRBJ2-7; CDR3aa: ASSLLGGTYYEQY
v_gene: TRBV29-1; j_gene: TRBJ1-2; CDR3aa: SVERSYGYT
v_gene: TRBV19; j_gene: TRBJ1-5; CDR3aa: ASRELQGGNQPQH
v_gene: TRBV5-5; j_gene: TRBJ1-3; CDR3aa: ASSSGTVGNTIY
v_gene: TRBV28; j_gene: TRBJ1-1; CDR3aa: ASSLGQGYRQKAF
v_gene: TRBV3-1/TRBV3-2; j_gene: TRBJ1-2; CDR3aa: ASSQGNAGRGGYT
v_gene: TRBV12-3/TRBV12-4; j_gene: TRBJ2-1; CDR3aa: ASNSGQNEQF
v_gene: TRBV19; j_gene: TRBJ1-2; CDR3aa: ATKPEAGAYGYT
v_gene: TRBV14; j_gene: TRBJ2-3; CDR3aa: ASSQGLGISDTQY
v_gene: TRBV6-4; j_gene: TRBJ1-2; CDR3aa: ASSERQGESGYGYT
v_gene: TRBV27; j_gene: TRBJ2-7; CDR3aa: ASSLSTDSYGQY
v_gene: TRBV27; j_gene: TRBJ1-5; CDR3aa: ASSPLRGQGADQPQH
v_gene: TRBV5-5; j_gene: TRBJ1-1; CDR3aa: ASSLSFRSMNTEAF
v_gene: TRBV28; j_gene: TRBJ1-1; CDR3aa: ASSFGSNTEAF
v_gene: TRBV5-1; j_gene: TRBJ2-3; CDR3aa: ASSLDQRDTQY
v_gene: TRBV30; j_gene: TRBJ1-4; CDR3aa: AWTHPATNEKLF
v_gene: TRBV15; j_gene: TRBJ1-5; CDR3aa: ATSRYSNQPQH
v_gene: TRBV5-8; j_gene: TRBJ1-5; CDR3aa: ASSLVYQPQH
v_gene: TRBV25-1; j_gene: TRBJ1-1; CDR3aa: ASSEWDSLGTTEAF
v_gene: TRBV19; j_gene: TRBJ2-1; CDR3aa: ASSRGGYNEQF
v_gene: TRBV6-5; j_gene: TRBJ2-1; CDR3aa: ASRIHGTHYNEQF
v_gene: TRBV19; j_gene: TRBJ1-3; CDR3aa: ASRQGYFSGNTIY
v_gene: TRBV7-2; j_gene: TRBJ1-6; CDR3aa: ASSQLRDNLSPLH
v_gene: TRBV5-1; j_gene: TRBJ1-1; CDR3aa: ASSPDRVFEAF
v_gene: TRBV5-1; j_gene: TRBJ1-2; CDR3aa: ASSLASRRDRENYGYT
v_gene: TRBV27; j_gene: TRBJ1-1; CDR3aa: ASSLSHRMNTEAF
v_gene: TRBV27; j_gene: TRBJ1-5; CDR3aa: ASSPRGLGQPQH
v_gene: TRBV18; j_gene: TRBJ1-5; CDR3aa: ASSRENQPQH
v_gene: TRBV29-1; j_gene: TRBJ2-3; CDR3aa: SANWAGQGIIFSNTQY
v_gene: TRBV30; j_gene: TRBJ2-7; CDR3aa: AWRYGTGGYEQY
v_gene: TRBV29-1; j_gene: TRBJ2-2; CDR3aa: SAEGYRDTGELF
v_gene: TRBV7-2; j_gene: TRBJ1-2; CDR3aa: ASSLGRDSFYGYT
v_gene: TRBV5-6; j_gene: TRBJ1-2; CDR3aa: ASSLGSPGYT
v_gene: TRBV29-1; j_gene: TRBJ2-5; CDR3aa: SVQVWETQY
v_gene: TRBV5-1; j_gene: TRBJ1-4; CDR3aa: ASSLPTGGEKLF
v_gene: TRBV6-4; j_gene: TRBJ1-2; CDR3aa: ASSRNGQTYT
v_gene: TRBV27; j_gene: TRBJ2-2; CDR3aa: ASSLLRMGELF
v_gene: TRBV7-2; j_gene: TRBJ2-5; CDR3aa: ASSLGSPGRETQY
v_gene: TRBV7-2; j_gene: TRBJ2-7; CDR3aa: ASGTGTGLSYEQY
v_gene: TRBV19; j_gene: TRBJ1-6; CDR3aa: ASSIEGPVNSPLH
v_gene: TRBV28; j_gene: TRBJ1-2; CDR3aa: ASSRGQGDGYT
v_gene: TRBV5-1; j_gene: TRBJ1-1; CDR3aa: ASSLYQAFTEAF
v_gene: TRBV6-5; j_gene: TRBJ1-1; CDR3aa: ASSYSSNIGTEAF